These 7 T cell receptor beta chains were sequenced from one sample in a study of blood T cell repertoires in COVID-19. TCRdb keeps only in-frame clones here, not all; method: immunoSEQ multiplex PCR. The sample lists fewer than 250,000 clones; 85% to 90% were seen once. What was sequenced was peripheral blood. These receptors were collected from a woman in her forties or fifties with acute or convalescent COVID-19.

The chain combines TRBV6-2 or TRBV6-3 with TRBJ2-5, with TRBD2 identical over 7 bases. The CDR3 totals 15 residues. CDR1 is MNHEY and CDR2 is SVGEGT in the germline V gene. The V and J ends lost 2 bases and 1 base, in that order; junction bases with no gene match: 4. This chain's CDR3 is CASSYPAGTQETQYF. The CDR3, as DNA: TGTGCCAGCAGTTACCCAGCGGGGACCCAAGAGACCCAGTACTTC.

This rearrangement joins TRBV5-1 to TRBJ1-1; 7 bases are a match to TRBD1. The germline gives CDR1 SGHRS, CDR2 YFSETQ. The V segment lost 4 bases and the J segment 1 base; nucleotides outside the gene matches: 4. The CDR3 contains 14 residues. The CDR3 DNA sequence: TGCGCCAGCAGCCGGGACAGCCCGAACACTGAAGCTTTCTTT. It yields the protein CASSRDSPNTEAFF.

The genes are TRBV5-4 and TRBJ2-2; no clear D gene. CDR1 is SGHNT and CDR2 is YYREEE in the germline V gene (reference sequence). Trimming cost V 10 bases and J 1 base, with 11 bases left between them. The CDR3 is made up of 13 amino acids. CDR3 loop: CAYFQENTGELFF. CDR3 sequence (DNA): TGTGCCTATTTCCAGGAGAACACCGGGGAGCTGTTTTTT.

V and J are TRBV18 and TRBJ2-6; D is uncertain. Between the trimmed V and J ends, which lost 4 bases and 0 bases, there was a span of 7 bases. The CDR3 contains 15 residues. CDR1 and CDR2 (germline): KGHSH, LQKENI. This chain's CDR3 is CASSLDSSGANVLTF. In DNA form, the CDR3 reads TGTGCCAGCTCACTCGATAGCTCTGGGGCCAACGTCCTGACTTTC. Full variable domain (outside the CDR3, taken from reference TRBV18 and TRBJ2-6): NAGVMQNPRHLVRRRGQEARLRCSPMKGHSHVYWYRQLPEEGLKFMVYLQKENIIDESGMPKERFSAEFPKEGPSILRIQQVVRGDSAAYFCASSLDSSGANVLTFGAGSRLTVL.

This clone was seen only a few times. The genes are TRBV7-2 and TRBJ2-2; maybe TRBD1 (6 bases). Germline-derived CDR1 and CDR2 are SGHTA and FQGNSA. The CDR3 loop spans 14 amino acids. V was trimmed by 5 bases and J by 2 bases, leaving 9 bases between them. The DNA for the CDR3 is TGTGCCAGCAGCGCACAGGGAAACACCGGGGAGCTGTTTTTT. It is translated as CASSAQGNTGELFF.

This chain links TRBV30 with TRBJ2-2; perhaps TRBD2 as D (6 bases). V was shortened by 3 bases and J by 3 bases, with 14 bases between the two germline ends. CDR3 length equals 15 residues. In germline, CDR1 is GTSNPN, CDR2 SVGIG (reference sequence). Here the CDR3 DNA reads TGTGCCTGGAGGAAGGGAGGAAGGGACACCGGGGAGCTGTTTTTT. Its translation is CAWRKGGRDTGELFF.

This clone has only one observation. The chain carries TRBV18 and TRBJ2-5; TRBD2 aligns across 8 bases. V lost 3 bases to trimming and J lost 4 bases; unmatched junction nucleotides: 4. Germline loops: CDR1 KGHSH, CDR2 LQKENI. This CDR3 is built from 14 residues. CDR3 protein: CASSPSGRTETQYF. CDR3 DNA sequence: TGTGCCAGCTCACCCAGCGGGAGAACAGAGACCCAGTACTTC.